This T cell receptor (beta chain) was sequenced in a study of CD8 T cells in ankylosing spondylitis. The germline V gene encodes CDR1 SGHVS and CDR2 FNYEAQ. This CDR3 has 14 residues. The germline V and J ends were trimmed by 2 bases and 1 base, with 7 bases remaining between them. This clonotype has a count of ten or more. MiXCR was run by TCRdb on the 5' RACE reads, yielding one entry per CDR3 protein. The sample consists of fewer than 200,000 distinct CDR3 sequences, approximately 18% of them appearing once. Sequencing used blood, either unsorted or a sorted T cell fraction (not recorded which). The rearrangement joins TRBV7-6 to TRBJ2-3; no firm D call. The sequence was obtained from a male donor under 35 with ankylosing spondylitis or in good health (not recorded which). In DNA form, the CDR3 reads TGTGCCAGCAGCTTACGGGTGGGCACAGATACGCAGTATTTT. Translated, it gives CASSLRVGTDTQYF. Full variable domain (outside the CDR3, taken from reference TRBV7-6 and TRBJ2-3): GAGVSQSPRYKVTKRGQDVALRCDPISGHVSLYWYRQALGQGPEFLTYFNYEAQQDKSGLPNDRFSAERPEGSISTLTIQRTEQRDSAMYRCASSLRVGTDTQYFGPGTRLTVL.